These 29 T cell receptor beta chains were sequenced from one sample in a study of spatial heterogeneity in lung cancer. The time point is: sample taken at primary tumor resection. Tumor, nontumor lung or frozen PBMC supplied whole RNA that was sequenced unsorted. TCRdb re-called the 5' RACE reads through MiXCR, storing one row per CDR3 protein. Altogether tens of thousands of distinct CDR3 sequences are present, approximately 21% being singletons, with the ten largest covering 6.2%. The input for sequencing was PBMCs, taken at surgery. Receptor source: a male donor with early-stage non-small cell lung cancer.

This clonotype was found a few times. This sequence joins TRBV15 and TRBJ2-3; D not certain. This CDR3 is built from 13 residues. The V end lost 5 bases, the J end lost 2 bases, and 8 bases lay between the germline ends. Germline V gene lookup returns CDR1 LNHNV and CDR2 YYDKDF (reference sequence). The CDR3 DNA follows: TGTGCCACCAGCCAGAGGCACACAGATACGCAGTATTTT. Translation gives CATSQRHTDTQYF.

CDR3 sequence: CSARSETQYF. CDR3 coding DNA: TGCAGTGCTAGGTCCGAAACCCAGTACTTC. The gene calls are TRBV20-1 and TRBJ2-5; D remains unclear. The CDR3 totals 10 residues. Germline V gene data show CDR1 as DFQATT and CDR2 as SNEGSKA (reference sequence). Deletions cut 3 bases from V and 8 bases from J, with 7 bases between.

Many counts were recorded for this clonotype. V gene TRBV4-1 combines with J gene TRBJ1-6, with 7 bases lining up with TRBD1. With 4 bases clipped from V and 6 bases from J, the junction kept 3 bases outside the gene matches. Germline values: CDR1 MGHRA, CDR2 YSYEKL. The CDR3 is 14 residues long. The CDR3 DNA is TGCGCCAGCAGCCGAGACAGGGCTAATTCACCCCTCCACTTT. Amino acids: CASSRDRANSPLHF.

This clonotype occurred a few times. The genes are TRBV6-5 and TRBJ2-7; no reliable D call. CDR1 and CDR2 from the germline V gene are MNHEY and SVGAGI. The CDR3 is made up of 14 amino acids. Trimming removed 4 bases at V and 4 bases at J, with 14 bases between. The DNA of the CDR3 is TGTGCCAGCAGTTCGGCTCATACAGCTTACGAGCAGTACTTC. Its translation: CASSSAHTAYEQYF.

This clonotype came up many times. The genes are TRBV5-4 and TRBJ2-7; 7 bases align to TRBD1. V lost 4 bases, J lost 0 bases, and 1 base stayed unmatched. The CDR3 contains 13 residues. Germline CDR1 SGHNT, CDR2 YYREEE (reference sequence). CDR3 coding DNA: TGTGCCAGCAGCCGACAGGGCTCCTACGAGCAGTACTTC. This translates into CASSRQGSYEQYF.

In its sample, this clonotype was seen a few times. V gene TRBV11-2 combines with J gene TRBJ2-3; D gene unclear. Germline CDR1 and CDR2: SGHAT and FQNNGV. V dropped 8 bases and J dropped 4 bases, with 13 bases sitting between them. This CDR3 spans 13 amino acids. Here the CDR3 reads CASSSPASDTQYF. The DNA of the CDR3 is TGTGCCAGCTCCTCCCCGGCTTCAGATACGCAGTATTTT.

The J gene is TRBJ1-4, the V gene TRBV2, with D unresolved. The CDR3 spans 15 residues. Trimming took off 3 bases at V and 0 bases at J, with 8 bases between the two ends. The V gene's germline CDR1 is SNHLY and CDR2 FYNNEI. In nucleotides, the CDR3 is TGTGCCAGCAGTGAGAGGTCAGCAACTAATGAAAAACTGTTTTTT. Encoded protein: CASSERSATNEKLFF.

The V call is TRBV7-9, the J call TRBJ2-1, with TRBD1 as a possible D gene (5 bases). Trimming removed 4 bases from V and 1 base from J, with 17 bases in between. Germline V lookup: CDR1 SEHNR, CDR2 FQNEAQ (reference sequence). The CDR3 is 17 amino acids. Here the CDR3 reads CASSSFTGSPSYNEQFF. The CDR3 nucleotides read TGTGCCAGCAGCTCCTTTACAGGCTCTCCTTCCTACAATGAGCAGTTCTTC.

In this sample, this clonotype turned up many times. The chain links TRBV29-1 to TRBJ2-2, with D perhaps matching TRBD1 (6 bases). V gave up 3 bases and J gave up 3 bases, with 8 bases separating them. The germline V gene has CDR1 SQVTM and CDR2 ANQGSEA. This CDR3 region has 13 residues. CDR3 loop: CSVDRGYTGELFF. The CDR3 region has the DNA TGCAGCGTTGACAGGGGATACACCGGGGAGCTGTTTTTT.

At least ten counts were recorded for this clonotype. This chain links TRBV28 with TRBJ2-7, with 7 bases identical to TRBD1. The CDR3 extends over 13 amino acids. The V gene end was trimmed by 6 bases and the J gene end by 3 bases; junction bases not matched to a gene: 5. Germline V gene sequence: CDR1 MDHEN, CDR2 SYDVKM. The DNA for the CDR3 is TGTGCCAGCAGCTCGGGACAGAGCTACGAGCAGTACTTC. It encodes CASSSGQSYEQYF.

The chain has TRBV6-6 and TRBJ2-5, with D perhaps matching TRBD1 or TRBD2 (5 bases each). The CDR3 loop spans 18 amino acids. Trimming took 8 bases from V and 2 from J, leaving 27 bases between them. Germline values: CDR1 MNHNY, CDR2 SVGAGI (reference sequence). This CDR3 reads CASGNQALPGRKQETQYF. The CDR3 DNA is TGTGCCAGCGGTAACCAAGCCTTACCGGGACGGAAACAAGAGACCCAGTACTTC.

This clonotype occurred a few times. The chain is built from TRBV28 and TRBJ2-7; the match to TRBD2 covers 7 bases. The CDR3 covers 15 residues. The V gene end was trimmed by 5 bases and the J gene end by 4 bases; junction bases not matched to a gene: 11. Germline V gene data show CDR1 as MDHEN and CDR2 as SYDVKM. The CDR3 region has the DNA TGTGCCAGCAGTATTAGGACTAGGCCTCCGTACGAGCAGTACTTC. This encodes CASSIRTRPPYEQYF.

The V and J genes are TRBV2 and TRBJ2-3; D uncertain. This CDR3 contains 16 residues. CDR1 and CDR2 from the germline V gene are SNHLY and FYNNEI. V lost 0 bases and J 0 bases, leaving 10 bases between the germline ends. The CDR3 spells CASSEADAASTDTQYF. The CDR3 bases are TGTGCCAGCAGTGAAGCGGACGCCGCTAGCACAGATACGCAGTATTTT.

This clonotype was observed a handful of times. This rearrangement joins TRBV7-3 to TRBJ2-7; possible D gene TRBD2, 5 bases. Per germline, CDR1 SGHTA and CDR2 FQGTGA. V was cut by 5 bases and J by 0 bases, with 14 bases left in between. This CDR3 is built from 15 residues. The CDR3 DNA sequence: TGTGCCAGCAGCCCCCTTCCGGGGAGCTCCTACGAGCAGTACTTC. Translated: CASSPLPGSSYEQYF.

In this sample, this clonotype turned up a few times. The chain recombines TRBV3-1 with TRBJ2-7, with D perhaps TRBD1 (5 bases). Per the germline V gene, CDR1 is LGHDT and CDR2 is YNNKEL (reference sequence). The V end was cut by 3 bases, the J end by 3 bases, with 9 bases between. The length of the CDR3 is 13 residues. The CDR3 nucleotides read TGTGCCAGCAGCCACAGGGTCGGCTACGAGCAGTACTTC. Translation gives CASSHRVGYEQYF.

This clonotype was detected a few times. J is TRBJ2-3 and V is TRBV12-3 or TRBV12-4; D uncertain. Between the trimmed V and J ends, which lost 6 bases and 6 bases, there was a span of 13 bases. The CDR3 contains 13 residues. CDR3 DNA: TGTGCCAGCAGCCTGACTCGGTGGGATACGCAGTATTTT. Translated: CASSLTRWDTQYF.

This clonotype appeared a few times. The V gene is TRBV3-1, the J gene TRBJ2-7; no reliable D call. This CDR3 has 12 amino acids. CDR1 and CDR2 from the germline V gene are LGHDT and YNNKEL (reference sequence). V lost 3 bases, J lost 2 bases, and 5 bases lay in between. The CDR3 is CASSQGPYEQYF. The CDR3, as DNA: TGTGCCAGCAGCCAGGGTCCCTACGAGCAGTACTTC.

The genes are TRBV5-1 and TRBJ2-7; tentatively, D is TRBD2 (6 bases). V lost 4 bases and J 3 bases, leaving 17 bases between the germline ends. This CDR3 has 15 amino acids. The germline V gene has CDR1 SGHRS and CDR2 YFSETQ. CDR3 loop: CASSGGGTWNYEQYF. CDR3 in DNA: TGCGCCAGCAGCGGCGGCGGGACTTGGAACTACGAGCAGTACTTC. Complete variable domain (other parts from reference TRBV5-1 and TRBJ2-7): KAGVTQTPRYLIKTRGQQVTLSCSPISGHRSVSWYQQTPGQGLQFLFEYFSETQRNKGNFPGRFSGRQFSNSRSEMNVSTLELGDSALYLCASSGGGTWNYEQYFGPGTRLTVT.

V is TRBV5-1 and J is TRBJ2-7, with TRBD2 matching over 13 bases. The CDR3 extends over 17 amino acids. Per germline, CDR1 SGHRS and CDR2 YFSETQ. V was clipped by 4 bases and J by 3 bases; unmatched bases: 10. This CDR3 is CASSRRTSGGSNYEQYF. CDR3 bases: TGCGCCAGCAGCCGACGGACTAGCGGGGGCTCTAACTACGAGCAGTACTTC.

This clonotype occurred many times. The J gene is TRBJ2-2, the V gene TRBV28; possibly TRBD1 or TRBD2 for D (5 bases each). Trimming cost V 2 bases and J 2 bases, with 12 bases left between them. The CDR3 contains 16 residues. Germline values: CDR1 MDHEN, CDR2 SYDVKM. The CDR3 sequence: CASSLSSGTNTGELFF. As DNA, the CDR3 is TGTGCCAGCAGTTTAAGTAGTGGGACCAACACCGGGGAGCTGTTTTTT.

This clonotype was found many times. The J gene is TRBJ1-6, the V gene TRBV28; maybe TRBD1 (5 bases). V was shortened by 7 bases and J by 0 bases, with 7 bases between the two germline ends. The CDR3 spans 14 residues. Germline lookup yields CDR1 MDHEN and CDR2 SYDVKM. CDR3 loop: CASTGTSYNSPLHF. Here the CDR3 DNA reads TGTGCCAGCACAGGGACCTCCTATAATTCACCCCTCCACTTT.

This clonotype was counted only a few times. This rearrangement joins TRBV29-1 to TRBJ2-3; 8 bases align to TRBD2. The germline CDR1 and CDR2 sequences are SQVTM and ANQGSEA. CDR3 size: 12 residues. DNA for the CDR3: TGCGGAGGCGGGGGGCGCACAGATACGCAGTATTTT. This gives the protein CGGGGRTDTQYF.

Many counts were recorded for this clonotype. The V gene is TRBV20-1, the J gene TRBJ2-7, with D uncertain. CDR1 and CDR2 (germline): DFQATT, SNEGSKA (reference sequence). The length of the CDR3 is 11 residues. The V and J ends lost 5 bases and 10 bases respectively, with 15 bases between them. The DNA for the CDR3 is TGCAGTGCTCAACATCCCCTTTCTCAGTACTTC. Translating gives CSAQHPLSQYF.

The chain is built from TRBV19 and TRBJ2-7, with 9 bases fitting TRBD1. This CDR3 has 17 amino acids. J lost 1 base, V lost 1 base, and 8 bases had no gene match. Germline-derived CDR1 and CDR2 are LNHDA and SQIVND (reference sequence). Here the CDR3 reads CASSIAGGQGGSYEQYF. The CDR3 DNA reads TGTGCCAGTAGTATAGCCGGGGGACAGGGAGGTTCCTACGAGCAGTACTTC. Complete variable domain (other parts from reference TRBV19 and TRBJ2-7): DGGITQSPKYLFRKEGQNVTLSCEQNLNHDAMYWYRQDPGQGLRLIYYSQIVNDFQKGDIAEGYSVSREKKESFPLTVTSAQKNPTAFYLCASSIAGGQGGSYEQYFGPGTRLTVT.

The CDR3 nucleotides are TGTGCCAGCAGCTCCGGGACAGGGGTTTCCACAGATACGCAGTATTTT. Translated: CASSSGTGVSTDTQYF. The rearrangement links TRBV28 to TRBJ2-3; the match to TRBD1 covers 10 bases. CDR1 and CDR2 from the germline V gene are MDHEN and SYDVKM. The length of the CDR3 is 16 residues. J lost 2 bases, V lost 6 bases, and 8 bases had no gene match. Full variable domain (outside the CDR3, taken from reference TRBV28 and TRBJ2-3): DVKVTQSSRYLVKRTGEKVFLECVQDMDHENMFWYRQDPGLGLRLIYFSYDVKMKEKGDIPEGYSVSREKKERFSLILESASTNQTSMYLCASSSGTGVSTDTQYFGPGTRLTVL.

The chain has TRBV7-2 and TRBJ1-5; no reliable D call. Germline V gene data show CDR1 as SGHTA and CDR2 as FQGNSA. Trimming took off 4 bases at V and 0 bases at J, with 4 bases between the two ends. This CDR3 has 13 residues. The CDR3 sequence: CASSSYSNQPQHF. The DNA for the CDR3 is TGTGCCAGCAGCTCGTATAGCAATCAGCCCCAGCATTTT.

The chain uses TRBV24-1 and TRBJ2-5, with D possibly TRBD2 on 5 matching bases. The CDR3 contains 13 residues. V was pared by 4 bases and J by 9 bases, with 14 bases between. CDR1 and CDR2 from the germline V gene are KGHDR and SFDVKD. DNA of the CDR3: TGTGCCACCAGTGACCACTCCCGGGAATCCCAGTACTTC. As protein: CATSDHSRESQYF.

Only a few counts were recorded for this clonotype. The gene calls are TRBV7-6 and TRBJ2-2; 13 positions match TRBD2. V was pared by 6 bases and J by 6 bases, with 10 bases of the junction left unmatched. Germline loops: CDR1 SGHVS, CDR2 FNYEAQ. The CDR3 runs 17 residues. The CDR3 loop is CASSSSVGLAGAGELFF. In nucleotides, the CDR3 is TGTGCCAGCAGTTCATCAGTCGGACTAGCGGGAGCCGGGGAGCTGTTTTTT.

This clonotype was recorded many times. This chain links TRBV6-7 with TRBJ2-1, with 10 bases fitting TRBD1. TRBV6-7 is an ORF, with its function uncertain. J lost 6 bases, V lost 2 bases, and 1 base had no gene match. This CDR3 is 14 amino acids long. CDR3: CASSYRTGGNEQFF. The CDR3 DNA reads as TGTGCCAGCAGTTACCGGACAGGGGGCAATGAGCAGTTCTTC.